The next 30 T cell receptor beta chains were all read from a single sample in a study of beta chain features in type 1 diabetes. As every portion of the isolated RNA was reverse transcribed, the sequencing read expressed TCRB transcripts. Clones were read by immunoSEQ multiplex PCR, and TCRdb kept only the in-frame ones, dropping some. The sample holds roughly 380,000 clones; roughly a fifth are singletons and the top ten take around 0.044%. Input material: naive CD4+ T cells from blood. The source of these receptors is a woman aged 18-30 years in good health.

V and J are TRBV6-6 and TRBJ1-5; 8 nucleotides line up with TRBD1. Per the germline V gene, CDR1 is MNHNY and CDR2 is SVGAGI (reference sequence). The CDR3 has 14 residues. The J segment lost 4 bases and the V segment lost 5 bases, leaving 4 bases of the junction unmatched. The CDR3 DNA follows: TGTGCCAGCAGTAGGACAGGGCGGAATCAGCCCCAGCATTTT. It specifies CASSRTGRNQPQHF.

The rearrangement links TRBV6-1 to TRBJ2-1, with 9 bases aligning to TRBD2. Germline lookup yields CDR1 MNHNS and CDR2 SASEGT. J gave up 7 bases and V 5 bases, and 6 bases lay outside the gene matches. The CDR3 contains 14 residues. This CDR3 reads CASSRAGGQNEQFF. The DNA of the CDR3 is TGTGCCAGCAGTCGCGCGGGGGGGCAGAATGAGCAGTTCTTC.

This chain links TRBV4-2 with TRBJ1-2; 10 positions agree with TRBD1. The V and J ends lost 3 bases and 3 bases, in that order; junction bases with no gene match: 4. The CDR3 runs 15 residues. CDR1 is LGHNA, CDR2 YNFKEQ, per germline. DNA for the CDR3: TGTGCCAGCAGCCAGTCTGGACAGGGGGACTATGGCTACACCTTC. Its translation: CASSQSGQGDYGYTF.

This clone was observed a few times. The rearrangement uses TRBV30 and TRBJ1-1; D gene uncertain. This CDR3 has 13 amino acids. From germline, CDR1 is GTSNPN and CDR2 SVGIG (reference sequence). V gave up 4 bases and J gave up 2 bases, with 11 bases separating them. CDR3 loop: CAWKPAGNTEAFF. The CDR3 DNA is TGTGCCTGGAAACCAGCGGGAAACACTGAAGCTTTCTTT.

There are a few counts of this clone. The chain uses TRBV7-2 and TRBJ2-7; TRBD2 aligns across 7 bases. In germline, CDR1 is SGHTA, CDR2 FQGNSA. Trimming removed 5 bases from V and 2 bases from J; junction bases left unmatched: 6. This CDR3 has 14 residues. The CDR3 sequence is CASSRGGAPYEQYF. CDR3 DNA: TGTGCCAGCAGCCGCGGGGGAGCCCCCTACGAGCAGTACTTC.

This chain connects TRBV19 to TRBJ2-1, with 7 bases identical to TRBD2. Per the germline V gene, CDR1 is LNHDA and CDR2 is SQIVND (reference sequence). There are 14 residues in the CDR3. Trimming removed 6 bases from V and 7 bases from J; junction bases left unmatched: 9. Written as DNA, the CDR3 is TGTGCCAGTAGGCTTGGGGGGGGAGGGAATGAGCAGTTCTTC. Translation: CASRLGGGGNEQFF. The full variable domain, completed using reference TRBV19 and TRBJ2-1, is DGGITQSPKYLFRKEGQNVTLSCEQNLNHDAMYWYRQDPGQGLRLIYYSQIVNDFQKGDIAEGYSVSREKKESFPLTVTSAQKNPTAFYLCASRLGGGGNEQFFGPGTRLTVL.

The J gene is TRBJ1-2, the V gene TRBV7-2, with a tentative D call TRBD1 (6 bases). The CDR3 is made up of 14 amino acids. Trimming cost V 5 bases and J 8 bases, with 18 bases left between them. Germline lookup yields CDR1 SGHTA and CDR2 FQGNSA. The CDR3: CASSNRTVGGGYTF. The CDR3 DNA reads as TGTGCCAGCAGCAACCGGACAGTCGGAGGAGGCTACACCTTC.

The chain is built from TRBV30 and TRBJ2-7, with D possibly matching TRBD1 (6 bases). Trimming pared 4 bases from V and 2 bases from J, leaving 9 bases between. Looked up from germline, CDR1 is GTSNPN and CDR2 is SVGIG (reference sequence). The CDR3 is made up of 12 amino acids. The CDR3 reads CAWTRGPYEQYF. CDR3 bases: TGTGCCTGGACCAGGGGTCCCTACGAGCAGTACTTC.

The gene calls are TRBV6-6 and TRBJ1-2; possible D gene TRBD1, 6 bases. Trimming took 5 bases from V and 3 from J, leaving 10 bases between them. This CDR3 has 13 amino acids. Germline CDR1 MNHNY, CDR2 SVGAGI (reference sequence). This CDR3 reads CASSRTEDYGYTF. The CDR3, as DNA: TGTGCCAGCAGTCGGACAGAAGACTATGGCTACACCTTC.

V gene TRBV5-6 combines with J gene TRBJ2-5; D might be TRBD2 (5 bases). The CDR3 consists of 13 residues. Looked up from germline, CDR1 is SGHDT and CDR2 is YYEEEE. The V gene lost 4 bases and the J gene lost 6 bases, with 13 bases spanning the gap. DNA of the CDR3: TGTGCCAGCAGCCCTTCTAGCATACAGACCCAGTACTTC. Amino acids: CASSPSSIQTQYF.

The rearrangement links TRBV7-3 to TRBJ2-5, with 7 bases identical to TRBD2. This CDR3 comprises 13 residues. In germline, CDR1 is SGHTA, CDR2 FQGTGA. V lost 5 bases to trimming and J lost 5 bases; unmatched junction nucleotides: 5. CDR3 nucleotides: TGTGCCAGCAGCCCTCAAGCGGGGGAGACCCAGTACTTC. Residues: CASSPQAGETQYF.

This clone appeared a few times. This rearrangement joins TRBV9 to TRBJ1-6; D might be TRBD1 (5 bases). This CDR3 is 14 amino acids long. The V gene's germline CDR1 is SGDLS and CDR2 YYNGEE. Trimming removed 0 bases from V and 9 bases from J, with 10 bases in between. CDR3 region: CASSVDTGRSPLHF. As DNA, the CDR3 is TGTGCCAGCAGCGTAGACACAGGACGTTCACCCCTCCACTTT.

The V call is TRBV19, the J call TRBJ1-5; a weak D match, TRBD1 (5 bases). This CDR3 spans 15 amino acids. Trimming took 7 bases from V and 6 from J, leaving 19 bases between them. CDR1 and CDR2 from the germline V gene are LNHDA and SQIVND (reference sequence). CDR3 DNA: TGTGCCAGTACCTTAGGTAGCGGGGGAGGTCAGCCCCAGCATTTT. Protein sequence: CASTLGSGGGQPQHF.

The rearrangement joins TRBV27 to TRBJ1-1, with D possibly being TRBD1 (6 bases). V was pared by 5 bases and J by 7 bases, with 17 bases between. Germline loops: CDR1 MNHEY, CDR2 SMNVEV (reference sequence). This CDR3 is 14 amino acids long. This CDR3 reads CASSPRGGELEAFF. The CDR3, as DNA: TGTGCCAGCAGTCCCCGGGGGGGCGAACTTGAAGCTTTCTTT.

The chain carries TRBV7-3 and TRBJ2-1; 9 positions match TRBD2. The CDR3 covers 14 residues. The V segment lost 7 bases and the J segment 5 bases; nucleotides outside the gene matches: 6. Germline V gene lookup returns CDR1 SGHTA and CDR2 FQGTGA. CDR3 bases: TGTGCCAGCACCGCGGGGGGGGGTGACAATGAGCAGTTCTTC. Amino acids: CASTAGGGDNEQFF. Variable domain in full (rest from reference TRBV7-3 and TRBJ2-1): GAGVSQTPSNKVTEKGKYVELRCDPISGHTALYWYRQSLGQGPEFLIYFQGTGAADDSGLPNDRFFAVRPEGSVSTLKIQRTERGDSAVYLCASTAGGGDNEQFFGPGTRLTVL.

The V gene is TRBV4-1, the J gene TRBJ2-7; 7 positions match TRBD1. Trimming cost V 1 base and J 6 bases; bases outside gene matches: 9. Germline V gene data show CDR1 as MGHRA and CDR2 as YSYEKL. The CDR3 totals 15 residues. The CDR3 DNA sequence: TGCGCCAGCAGCCAAGGTCGGGACAGCATTTTCGAGCAGTACTTC. It translates to CASSQGRDSIFEQYF.

V is TRBV12-5 and J is TRBJ2-3, with 10 nucleotides matching TRBD1. The germline CDR1 and CDR2 sequences are LGHNT and FRNRAP. The CDR3 has 16 residues. V lost 5 bases to trimming and J lost 3 bases; unmatched junction nucleotides: 8. CDR3 region: CASGPPTGGFTDTQYF. The DNA of the CDR3 is TGTGCTAGTGGTCCACCGACAGGGGGCTTTACAGATACGCAGTATTTT.

The chain is built from TRBV30 and TRBJ1-1, with 7 bases matching TRBD1. J lost 4 bases, V lost 5 bases, and 7 bases had no gene match. The CDR3 runs to 13 residues. The germline V gene encodes CDR1 GTSNPN and CDR2 SVGIG (reference sequence). The CDR3 loop reads CAWDRVGSTEAFF. The CDR3 DNA reads TGTGCCTGGGACAGGGTCGGGAGCACTGAAGCTTTCTTT.

The chain joins TRBV30 to TRBJ2-7, with TRBD2 identical over 8 bases. From germline, CDR1 is GTSNPN and CDR2 SVGIG (reference sequence). The CDR3 runs 12 residues. V shed 7 bases, J shed 1 base, and the junction held 3 bases outside the gene matches. The CDR3 DNA reads TGTGCCTATTCGGGGGGGTCCTACGAGCAGTACTTC. Its protein product is CAYSGGSYEQYF.

This clone has just a few counts. The CDR3 protein is CASTRDTSFYTF. CDR3 bases: TGTGCCAGCACCAGAGACACGTCCTTCTACACCTTC. The chain joins TRBV6-5 to TRBJ1-2; D remains unclear. The germline V gene encodes CDR1 MNHEY and CDR2 SVGAGI. The V gene lost 7 bases and the J gene lost 10 bases, with 16 bases spanning the gap. The CDR3 consists of 12 residues.

This clone was observed a handful of times. Other DNA sequences in the sample encode the same CDR3. V and J are TRBV9 and TRBJ2-3, with TRBD2 matching over 14 bases. Trimming removed 4 bases from V and 5 bases from J; junction bases left unmatched: 6. The CDR3 is made up of 16 amino acids. Germline loops: CDR1 SGDLS, CDR2 YYNGEE. Written as DNA, the CDR3 is TGTGCCAGCAGCCCGCCGGGACTAGCGGGAGTAGATACGCAGTATTTT. Translated, it gives CASSPPGLAGVDTQYF.

This CDR3 is CSVSGETQYF. The CDR3 DNA is TGCAGCGTCTCGGGAGAGACCCAGTACTTC. J is TRBJ2-5 and V is TRBV29-1; D unresolved. Trimming removed 6 bases from V and 4 bases from J, with 6 bases in between. CDR1 and CDR2 (germline): SQVTM, ANQGSEA. The CDR3 is 10 residues long.

This clone was counted a few times. The DNA of the CDR3 is TGTGCCAGCAGCGCCGACACTGAAGCTTTCTTT. This encodes CASSADTEAFF. V gene TRBV9 combines with J gene TRBJ1-1; D not certain. Germline CDR1 reads SGDLS; CDR2 reads YYNGEE. Trimming left V 3 bases short and J 3 bases short, with 3 bases between. The CDR3 runs 11 residues.

This clone was observed a few times. This chain joins TRBV5-4 and TRBJ2-3; D is undetermined. Germline loops: CDR1 SGHNT, CDR2 YYREEE (reference sequence). Trimming shortened V by 1 base and J by 4 bases, and 7 bases separated the two germline ends. The CDR3 totals 13 residues. This chain's CDR3 is CASSLPPSDTQYF. The DNA of the CDR3 is TGTGCCAGCAGCTTGCCCCCCTCAGATACGCAGTATTTT.

This clone was detected a few times. The genes are TRBV9 and TRBJ1-4; 8 bases align to TRBD1. The CDR3 spans 15 residues. The V and J ends lost 7 bases and 13 bases, in that order; junction bases with no gene match: 18. Looked up from germline, CDR1 is SGDLS and CDR2 is YYNGEE. The CDR3 reads CASSLGNRGNDGLFF. The DNA for the CDR3 is TGTGCCAGCTCCTTAGGGAACAGGGGGAATGACGGACTGTTTTTT. Supplemented by reference TRBV9 and TRBJ1-4, the full variable domain reads DSGVTQTPKHLITATGQRVTLRCSPRSGDLSVYWYQQSLDQGLQFLIQYYNGEERAKGNILERFSAQQFPDLHSELNLSSLELGDSALYFCASSLGNRGNDGLFFGSGTQLSVL.

The chain uses TRBV6-6 and TRBJ2-2, with D perhaps TRBD2 (6 bases). The CDR3 sequence is 14 residues long. The V gene lost 6 bases and the J gene lost 6 bases, with 14 bases spanning the gap. Germline CDR1 and CDR2: MNHNY and SVGAGI (reference sequence). The CDR3 loop reads CASRSQTSAGELFF. CDR3 coding DNA: TGTGCCAGCAGATCCCAGACTAGTGCCGGGGAGCTGTTTTTT.

This clone has only a few counts. CDR3 residues: CACSEGQGYEKLFF. The CDR3 bases are TGTGCCTGCTCGGAAGGACAGGGCTATGAAAAACTGTTTTTT. The chain couples TRBV30 to TRBJ1-4; 8 bases are a match to TRBD1. The ends lost 6 bases at V and 6 bases at J; junction bases unmatched: 9. The CDR3 contains 14 residues. CDR1 GTSNPN and CDR2 SVGIG come from the germline V gene (reference sequence).

The chain couples TRBV11-2 to TRBJ2-5, with 7 bases matching TRBD2. The CDR3 extends over 15 amino acids. Losses at the gene ends were 3 bases for V and 0 bases for J; bases not matched to a gene: 4. CDR1 and CDR2 from the germline V gene are SGHAT and FQNNGV. The CDR3 loop is CASSLAGAYQETQYF. The CDR3 DNA reads as TGTGCCAGCAGCTTGGCGGGAGCTTACCAAGAGACCCAGTACTTC.

The chain recombines TRBV5-1 with TRBJ2-1; D is ambiguous. This CDR3 region has 11 residues. V was cut by 3 bases and J by 5 bases, with 3 bases left in between. The germline V gene encodes CDR1 SGHRS and CDR2 YFSETQ. CDR3 sequence: CASSSDNEQFF. Written as DNA, the CDR3 is TGCGCCAGCAGCTCGGACAATGAGCAGTTCTTC.

The genes are TRBV30 and TRBJ2-7; no clear D. Germline values: CDR1 GTSNPN, CDR2 SVGIG (reference sequence). The V and J ends lost 1 base and 2 bases respectively, with 3 bases between them. The CDR3 runs to 11 residues. The CDR3 here is CAWSGAYEQYF. CDR3 DNA: TGTGCCTGGAGTGGAGCCTACGAGCAGTACTTC. Looking up the rest from reference TRBV30 and TRBJ2-7 gives the full variable domain: SQTIHQWPATLVQPVGSPLSLECTVEGTSNPNLYWYRQAAGRGLQLLFYSVGIGQISSEVPQNLSASRPQDRQFILSSKKLLLSDSGFYLCAWSGAYEQYFGPGTRLTVT.